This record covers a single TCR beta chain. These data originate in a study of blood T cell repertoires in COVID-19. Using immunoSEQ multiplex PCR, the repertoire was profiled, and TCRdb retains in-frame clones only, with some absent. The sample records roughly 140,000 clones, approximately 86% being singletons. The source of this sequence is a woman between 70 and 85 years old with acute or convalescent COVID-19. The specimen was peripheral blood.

The CDR3 region has the DNA TGCGCCAGCAGCCTACGCCGGGACAGGGGGCGCAATGAGCAGTTCTTC. This gives the protein CASSLRRDRGRNEQFF. This chain links TRBV5-1 with TRBJ2-1; 12 bases match TRBD1. V lost 4 bases to trimming and J lost 6 bases; unmatched junction nucleotides: 8. Germline-derived CDR1 and CDR2 are SGHRS and YFSETQ. The length of the CDR3 is 16 residues.